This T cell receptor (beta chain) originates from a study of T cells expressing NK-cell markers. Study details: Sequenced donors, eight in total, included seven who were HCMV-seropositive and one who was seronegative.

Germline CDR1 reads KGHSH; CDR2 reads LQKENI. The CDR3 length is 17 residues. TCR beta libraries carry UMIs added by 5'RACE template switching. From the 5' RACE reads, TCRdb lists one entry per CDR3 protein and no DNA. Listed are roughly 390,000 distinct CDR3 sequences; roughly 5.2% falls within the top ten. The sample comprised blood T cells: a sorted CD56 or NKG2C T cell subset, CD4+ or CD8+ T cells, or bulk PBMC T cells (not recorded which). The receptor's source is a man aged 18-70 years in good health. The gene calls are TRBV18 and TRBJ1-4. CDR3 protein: CASSPPLGPVSNEKLFF.